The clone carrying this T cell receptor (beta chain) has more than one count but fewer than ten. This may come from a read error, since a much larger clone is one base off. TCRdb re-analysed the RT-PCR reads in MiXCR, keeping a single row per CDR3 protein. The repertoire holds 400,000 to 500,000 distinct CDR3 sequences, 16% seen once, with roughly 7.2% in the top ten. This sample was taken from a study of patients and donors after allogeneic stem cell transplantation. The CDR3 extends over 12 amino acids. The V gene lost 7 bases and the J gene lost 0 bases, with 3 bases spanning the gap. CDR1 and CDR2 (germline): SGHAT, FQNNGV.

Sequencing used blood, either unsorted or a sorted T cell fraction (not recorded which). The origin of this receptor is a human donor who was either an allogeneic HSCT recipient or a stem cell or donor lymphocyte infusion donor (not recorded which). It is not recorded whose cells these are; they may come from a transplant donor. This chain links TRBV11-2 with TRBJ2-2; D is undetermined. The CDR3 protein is CASTTNTGELFF. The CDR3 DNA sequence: TGTGCCAGCACCACGAACACCGGGGAGCTGTTTTTT.